This T cell receptor (beta chain) came from a study of radiation and T cells in renal cell carcinoma. Time point of the sample: blood 4 weeks post-SBRT, at nephrectomy. Treatment reported: 15 Gy SBRT to primary tumor, nephrectomy 4 weeks later. Nephrectomy followed 15 Gy stereotactic body radiation by 4 weeks. The tumor was a clear cell renal cell carcinoma. To note about this clone: The antigen is undetermined.

The CDR3 length is 14 residues. Germline CDR1 reads MNHEY; CDR2 reads SVGAGI. Unmatched junction bases numbered 10, after V lost 5 bases and J lost 7 bases. Here immunoSEQ multiplex PCR was the method, and the copy in TCRdb shows in-frame clones only, minus some. The sample lists approximately 65,000 clones, approximately 80% occurring once. Study-wide findings and caveats: No pretreatment tumor biopsies were available for baseline clonotypes. From baseline, blood top tumor clonotypes peaked at 2 weeks post-radiation.

This sequence joins TRBV6-5 and TRBJ2-7, with 8 bases matching TRBD1. The TCR originated in a man in his sixties with renal cell carcinoma. This material consisted of blood, taken from a patient whose treatment included radiotherapy and nephrectomy. The CDR3 region is CASSPGTGRPEQYF. CDR3 coding DNA: TGTGCCAGCAGTCCCGGGACAGGTAGACCAGAGCAGTACTTC.